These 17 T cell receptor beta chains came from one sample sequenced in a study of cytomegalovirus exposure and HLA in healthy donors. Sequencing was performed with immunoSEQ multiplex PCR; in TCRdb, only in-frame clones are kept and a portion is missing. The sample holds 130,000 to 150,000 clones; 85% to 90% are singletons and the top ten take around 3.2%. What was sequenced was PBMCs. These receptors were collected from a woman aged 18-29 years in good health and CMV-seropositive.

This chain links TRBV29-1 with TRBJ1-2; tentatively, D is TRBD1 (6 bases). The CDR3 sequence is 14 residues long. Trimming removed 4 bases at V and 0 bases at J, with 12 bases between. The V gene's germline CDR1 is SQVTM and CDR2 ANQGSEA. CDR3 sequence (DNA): TGCAGCGTTGCCCCCGGGACAACTAACTATGGCTACACCTTC. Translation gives CSVAPGTTNYGYTF.

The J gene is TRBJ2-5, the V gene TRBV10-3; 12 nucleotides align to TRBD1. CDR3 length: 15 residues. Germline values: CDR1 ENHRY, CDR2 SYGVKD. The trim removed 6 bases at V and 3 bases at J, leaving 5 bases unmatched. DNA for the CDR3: TGTGCCATCAGGGGACAGGGGGCAGGGGAAGAGACCCAGTACTTC. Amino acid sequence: CAIRGQGAGEETQYF.

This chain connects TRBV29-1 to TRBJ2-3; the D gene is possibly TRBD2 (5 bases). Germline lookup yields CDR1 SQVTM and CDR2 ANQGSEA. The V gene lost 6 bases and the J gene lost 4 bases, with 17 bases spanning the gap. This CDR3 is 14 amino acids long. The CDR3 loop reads CSVPRLEGADTQYF. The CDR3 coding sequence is TGCAGCGTACCTAGACTCGAGGGAGCAGATACGCAGTATTTT.

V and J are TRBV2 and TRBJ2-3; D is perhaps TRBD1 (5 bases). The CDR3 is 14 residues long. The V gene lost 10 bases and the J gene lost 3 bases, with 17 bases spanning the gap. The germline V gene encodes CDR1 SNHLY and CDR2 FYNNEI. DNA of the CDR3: TGTGCCACTCGGGCGTGGGGCACGACAGATACGCAGTATTTT. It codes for CATRAWGTTDTQYF.

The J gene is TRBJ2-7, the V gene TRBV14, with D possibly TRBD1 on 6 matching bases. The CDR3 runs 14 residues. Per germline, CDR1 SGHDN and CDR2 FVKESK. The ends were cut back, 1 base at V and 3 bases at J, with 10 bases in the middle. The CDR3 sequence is CASSQVGAGYEQYF. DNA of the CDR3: TGTGCCAGCAGCCAAGTGGGGGCTGGCTACGAGCAGTACTTC.

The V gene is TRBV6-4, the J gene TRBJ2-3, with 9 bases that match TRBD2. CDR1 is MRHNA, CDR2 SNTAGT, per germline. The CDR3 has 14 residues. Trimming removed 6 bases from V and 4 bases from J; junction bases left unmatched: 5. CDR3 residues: CASSPGLAADTQYF. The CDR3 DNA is TGTGCCAGCAGCCCGGGACTAGCCGCAGATACGCAGTATTTT.

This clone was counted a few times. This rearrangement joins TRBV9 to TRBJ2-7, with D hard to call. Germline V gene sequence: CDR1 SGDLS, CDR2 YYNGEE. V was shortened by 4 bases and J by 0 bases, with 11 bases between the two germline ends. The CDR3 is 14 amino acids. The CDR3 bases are TGTGCCAGCAGCATCTCAGGCGTCTCCTACGAGCAGTACTTC. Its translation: CASSISGVSYEQYF.

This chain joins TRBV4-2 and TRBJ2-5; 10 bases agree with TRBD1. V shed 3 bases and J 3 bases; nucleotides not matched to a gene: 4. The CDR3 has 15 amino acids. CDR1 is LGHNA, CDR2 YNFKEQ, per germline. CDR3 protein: CASSQRDRGKETQYF. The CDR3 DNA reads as TGTGCCAGCAGCCAGAGGGACAGGGGTAAAGAGACCCAGTACTTC.

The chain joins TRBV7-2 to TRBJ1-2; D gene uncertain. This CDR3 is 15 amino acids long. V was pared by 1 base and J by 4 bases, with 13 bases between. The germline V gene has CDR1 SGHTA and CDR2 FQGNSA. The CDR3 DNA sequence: TGTGCCAGCAGCTTAGTGGACGGAGGACTCTATGGCTACACCTTC. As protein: CASSLVDGGLYGYTF.

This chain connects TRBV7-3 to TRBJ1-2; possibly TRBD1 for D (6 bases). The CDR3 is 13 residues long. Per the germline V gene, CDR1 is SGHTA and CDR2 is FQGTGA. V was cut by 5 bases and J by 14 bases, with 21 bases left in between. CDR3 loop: CASSQNPTGPRTF. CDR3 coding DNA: TGTGCCAGCAGCCAGAACCCGACAGGTCCCCGGACCTTC. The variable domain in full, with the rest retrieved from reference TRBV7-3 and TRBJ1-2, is GAGVSQTPSNKVTEKGKYVELRCDPISGHTALYWYRQSLGQGPEFLIYFQGTGAADDSGLPNDRFFAVRPEGSVSTLKIQRTERGDSAVYLCASSQNPTGPRTFGSGTRLTVV.

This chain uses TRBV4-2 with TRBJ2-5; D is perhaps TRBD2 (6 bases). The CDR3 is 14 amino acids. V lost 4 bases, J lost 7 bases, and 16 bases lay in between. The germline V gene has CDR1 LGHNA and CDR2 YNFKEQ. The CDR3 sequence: CASSLRTTEGTQYF. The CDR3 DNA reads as TGTGCCAGCAGCCTTCGGACTACCGAAGGGACCCAGTACTTC.

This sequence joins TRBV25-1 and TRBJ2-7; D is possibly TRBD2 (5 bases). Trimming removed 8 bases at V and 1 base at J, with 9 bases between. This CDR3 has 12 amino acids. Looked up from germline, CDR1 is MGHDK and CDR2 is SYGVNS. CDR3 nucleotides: TGTGCCAGCGAGGGTGGTTCCTACGAGCAGTACTTC. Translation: CASEGGSYEQYF.

DNA for the CDR3: TGTGCCAGCAGCGTGCCAGCGGGAGGACCGAACACCGGGGAGCTGTTTTTT. Its translation is CASSVPAGGPNTGELFF. The rearrangement joins TRBV9 to TRBJ2-2; TRBD2 matches 9 bases. The V gene end was trimmed by 2 bases and the J gene end by 0 bases; junction bases not matched to a gene: 5. The CDR3 sequence is 17 residues long. The germline gives CDR1 SGDLS, CDR2 YYNGEE. Full variable domain (outside the CDR3, taken from reference TRBV9 and TRBJ2-2): DSGVTQTPKHLITATGQRVTLRCSPRSGDLSVYWYQQSLDQGLQFLIQYYNGEERAKGNILERFSAQQFPDLHSELNLSSLELGDSALYFCASSVPAGGPNTGELFFGEGSRLTVL.

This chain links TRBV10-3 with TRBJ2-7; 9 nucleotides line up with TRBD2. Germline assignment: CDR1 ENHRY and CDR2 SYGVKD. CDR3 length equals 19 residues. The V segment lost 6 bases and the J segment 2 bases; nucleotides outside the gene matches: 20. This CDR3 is CAISPAQGPSGMLPYEQYF. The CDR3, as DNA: TGTGCCATCAGCCCCGCCCAGGGCCCTAGCGGGATGCTCCCCTACGAGCAGTACTTC.

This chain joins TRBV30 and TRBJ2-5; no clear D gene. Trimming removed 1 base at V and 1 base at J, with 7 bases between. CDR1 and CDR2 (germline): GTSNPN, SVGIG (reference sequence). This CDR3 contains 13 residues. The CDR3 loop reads CAWSAGTQETQYF. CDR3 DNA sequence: TGTGCCTGGAGTGCCGGTACCCAAGAGACCCAGTACTTC. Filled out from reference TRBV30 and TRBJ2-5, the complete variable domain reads SQTIHQWPATLVQPVGSPLSLECTVEGTSNPNLYWYRQAAGRGLQLLFYSVGIGQISSEVPQNLSASRPQDRQFILSSKKLLLSDSGFYLCAWSAGTQETQYFGPGTRLLVL.

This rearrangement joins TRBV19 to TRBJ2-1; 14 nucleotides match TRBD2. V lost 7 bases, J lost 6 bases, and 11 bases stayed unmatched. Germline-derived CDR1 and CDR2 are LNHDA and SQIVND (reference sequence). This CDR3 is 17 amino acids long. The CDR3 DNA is TGTGCCAGTACAACCCTGGCCGGGACTAGCGGGAGCAATGAGCAGTTCTTC. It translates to CASTTLAGTSGSNEQFF.

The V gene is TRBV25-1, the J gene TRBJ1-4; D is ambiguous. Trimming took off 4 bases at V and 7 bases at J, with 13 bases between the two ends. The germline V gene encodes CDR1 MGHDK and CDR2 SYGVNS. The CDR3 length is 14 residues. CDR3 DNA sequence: TGTGCCAGCAGTGCCCCGGGGATGAGTGAAAAACTGTTTTTT. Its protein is CASSAPGMSEKLFF.